These 2 T cell receptor beta chains came from one sample sequenced in a study of blood T cell repertoires in COVID-19. Using immunoSEQ multiplex PCR, the repertoire was profiled, and TCRdb retains in-frame clones only, with some absent. The sample includes around 140,000 clones, 81% of them seen just once. Material for sequencing was peripheral blood. These receptors all come from a human donor in a cohort sampled during active COVID-19.

V is TRBV6-4 and J is TRBJ2-7; 9 bases fit TRBD2. This CDR3 has 13 residues. V lost 6 bases and J lost 6; bases outside the gene matches: 6. Per the germline V gene, CDR1 is MRHNA and CDR2 is SNTAGT. The CDR3 sequence is CASSHGTSTEQYF. CDR3 coding DNA: TGTGCCAGCAGCCACGGGACTAGCACCGAGCAGTACTTC.

The chain uses TRBV6-2 or TRBV6-3 and TRBJ2-1; tentative D call: TRBD2 (6 bases). Germline V gene lookup returns CDR1 MNHEY and CDR2 SVGEGT. Deletions cut 5 bases from V and 9 bases from J, with 23 bases between. CDR3 length: 16 residues. CDR3 bases: TGTGCCAGCAGTCAGGCCGGGACTCAATGGGCCCTTGAGCAGTTCTTC. Protein sequence: CASSQAGTQWALEQFF.